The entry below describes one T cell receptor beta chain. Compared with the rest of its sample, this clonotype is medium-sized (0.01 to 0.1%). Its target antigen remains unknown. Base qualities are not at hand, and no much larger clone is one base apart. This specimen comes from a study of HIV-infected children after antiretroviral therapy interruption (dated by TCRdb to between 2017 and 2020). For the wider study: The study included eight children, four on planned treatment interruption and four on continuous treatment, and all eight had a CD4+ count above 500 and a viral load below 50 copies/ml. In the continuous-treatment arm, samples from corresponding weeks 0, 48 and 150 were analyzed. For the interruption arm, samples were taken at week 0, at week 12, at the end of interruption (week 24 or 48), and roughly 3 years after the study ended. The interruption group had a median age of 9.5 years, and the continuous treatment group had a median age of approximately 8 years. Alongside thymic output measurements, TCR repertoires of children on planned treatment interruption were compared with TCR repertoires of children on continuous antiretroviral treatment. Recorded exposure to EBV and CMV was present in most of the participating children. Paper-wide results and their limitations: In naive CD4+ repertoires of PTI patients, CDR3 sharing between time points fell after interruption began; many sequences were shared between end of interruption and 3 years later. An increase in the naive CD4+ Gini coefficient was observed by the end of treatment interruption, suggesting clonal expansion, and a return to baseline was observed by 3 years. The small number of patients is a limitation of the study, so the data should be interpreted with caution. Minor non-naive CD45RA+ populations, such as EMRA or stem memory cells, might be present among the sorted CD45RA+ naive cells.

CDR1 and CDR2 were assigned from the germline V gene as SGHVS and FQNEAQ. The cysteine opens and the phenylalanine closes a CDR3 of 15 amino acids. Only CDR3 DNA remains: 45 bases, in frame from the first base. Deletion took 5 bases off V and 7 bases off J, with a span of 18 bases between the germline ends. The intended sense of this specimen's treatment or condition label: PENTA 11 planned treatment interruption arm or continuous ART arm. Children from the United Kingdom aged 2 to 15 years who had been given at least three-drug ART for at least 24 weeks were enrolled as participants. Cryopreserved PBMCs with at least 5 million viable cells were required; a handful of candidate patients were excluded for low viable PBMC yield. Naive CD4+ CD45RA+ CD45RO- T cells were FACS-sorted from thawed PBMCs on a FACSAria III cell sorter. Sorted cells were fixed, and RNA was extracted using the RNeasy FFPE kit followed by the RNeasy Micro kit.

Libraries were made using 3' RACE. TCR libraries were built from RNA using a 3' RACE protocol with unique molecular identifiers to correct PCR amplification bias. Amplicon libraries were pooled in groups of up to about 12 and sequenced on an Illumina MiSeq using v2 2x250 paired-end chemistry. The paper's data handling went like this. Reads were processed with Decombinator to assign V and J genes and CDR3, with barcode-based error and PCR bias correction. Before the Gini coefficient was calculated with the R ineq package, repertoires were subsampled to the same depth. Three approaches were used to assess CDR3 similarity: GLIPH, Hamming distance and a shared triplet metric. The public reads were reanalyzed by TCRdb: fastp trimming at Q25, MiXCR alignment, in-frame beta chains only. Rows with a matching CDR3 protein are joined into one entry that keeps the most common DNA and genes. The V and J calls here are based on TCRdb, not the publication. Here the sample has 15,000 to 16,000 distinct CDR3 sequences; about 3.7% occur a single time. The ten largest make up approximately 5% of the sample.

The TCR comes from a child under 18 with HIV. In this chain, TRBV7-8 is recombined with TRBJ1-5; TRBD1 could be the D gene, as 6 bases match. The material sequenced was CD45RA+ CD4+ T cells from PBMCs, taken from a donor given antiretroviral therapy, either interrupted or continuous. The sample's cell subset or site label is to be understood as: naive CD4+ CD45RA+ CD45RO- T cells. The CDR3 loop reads CASSPTTGAGQPQHF. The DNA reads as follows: TGTGCCAGCAGCCCAACTACGGGGGCCGGGCAGCCCCAGCATTTT.